The 20 T cell receptor beta chains in this list originate from one sample, sequenced in a study of cytotoxic CD8 clonotypes in ibrutinib-treated CLL. Sequencing used immunoSEQ multiplex PCR; TCRdb keeps in-frame clones, though not all of them. The sample consists of approximately 23,000 clones, about 68% of them appearing once. Sample: PBMCs, taken before ibrutinib treatment. The receptors stem from a human donor with chronic lymphocytic leukemia.

The V call is TRBV12-5, the J call TRBJ2-1; D might be TRBD2 (8 bases). There are 22 residues in the CDR3. Germline CDR1 LGHNT, CDR2 FRNRAP. V lost 4 bases, J lost 3 bases, and 34 bases lay in between. CDR3 DNA: TGTGCTAGTGGTTCCCCAGGGTCGATAGCGGGGAGGGGGCGATCCCTCTACAATGAGCAGTTCTTC. Translation: CASGSPGSIAGRGRSLYNEQFF.

This rearrangement joins TRBV19 to TRBJ2-7, with D possibly being TRBD2 (5 bases). The CDR3 has 15 amino acids. CDR1 and CDR2 (germline): LNHDA, SQIVND (reference sequence). Trimming pared 3 bases from V and 3 bases from J, leaving 15 bases between. CDR3 amino acids: CASSMIMGVLYEQYF. The DNA for the CDR3 is TGTGCCAGTAGTATGATAATGGGAGTTCTCTACGAGCAGTACTTC.

The V call is TRBV7-9, the J call TRBJ2-5; 9 bases fit TRBD2. The CDR3 sequence is 17 residues long. The V and J ends lost 5 bases and 2 bases, in that order; junction bases with no gene match: 12. CDR1 and CDR2 from the germline V gene are SEHNR and FQNEAQ (reference sequence). The CDR3 coding sequence is TGTGCCAGCAGCCCGACTTTGGGGCGGGGGGGGCAAGAGACCCAGTACTTC. Translation: CASSPTLGRGGQETQYF. The variable domain in full, completed from reference TRBV7-9 and TRBJ2-5, reads DTGVSQNPRHKITKRGQNVTFRCDPISEHNRLYWYRQTLGQGPEFLTYFQNEAQLEKSRLLSDRFSAERPKGSFSTLEIQRTEQGDSAMYLCASSPTLGRGGQETQYFGPGTRLLVL.

The chain employs TRBV7-9 and TRBJ2-2; 7 nucleotides match TRBD2. The CDR3 loop spans 16 amino acids. Looked up from germline, CDR1 is SEHNR and CDR2 is FQNEAQ (reference sequence). The J segment lost 4 bases and the V segment lost 4 bases, leaving 9 bases of the junction unmatched. CDR3 DNA sequence: TGTGCCAGCAGCTCTCCCCCAGCGGGGACCACCGGGGAGCTGTTTTTT. Amino acid sequence: CASSSPPAGTTGELFF. Complete variable domain (other parts from reference TRBV7-9 and TRBJ2-2): DTGVSQNPRHKITKRGQNVTFRCDPISEHNRLYWYRQTLGQGPEFLTYFQNEAQLEKSRLLSDRFSAERPKGSFSTLEIQRTEQGDSAMYLCASSSPPAGTTGELFFGEGSRLTVL.

The V call is TRBV30, the J call TRBJ1-1, with a possible D match to TRBD1 (5 bases). The germline V gene encodes CDR1 GTSNPN and CDR2 SVGIG (reference sequence). This CDR3 has 15 amino acids. Trimming removed 5 bases from V and 4 bases from J, with 20 bases in between. The CDR3 loop is CAWESKTGPGTEAFF. CDR3 in DNA: TGTGCCTGGGAGTCAAAAACAGGTCCGGGCACTGAAGCTTTCTTT.

The chain joins TRBV5-1 to TRBJ2-1; D may match TRBD1 or TRBD2 (5 bases each). This CDR3 has 15 amino acids. CDR1 and CDR2 (germline): SGHRS, YFSETQ. Trimming removed 5 bases at V and 1 base at J, with 13 bases between. DNA of the CDR3: TGCGCCAGCAGTCGGGACGCTTCATCCTACAATGAGCAGTTCTTC. Translation gives CASSRDASSYNEQFF.

The chain recombines TRBV19 with TRBJ1-1; D is unresolved. The CDR3 has 16 amino acids. Trimming pared 2 bases from V and 6 bases from J, leaving 19 bases between. The germline V gene has CDR1 LNHDA and CDR2 SQIVND (reference sequence). The CDR3 DNA reads TGTGCCAGTAGTATACCTCTACCGACCCTGCGGCCTGAAGCTTTCTTT. This sequence encodes CASSIPLPTLRPEAFF.

The chain links TRBV10-1 to TRBJ2-3, with D possibly matching TRBD1 (6 bases). With 9 bases removed from V and 3 bases from J, the gap between germline ends came to 16 bases. The length of the CDR3 is 14 residues. Per germline, CDR1 WNHNN and CDR2 SYGVQD (reference sequence). CDR3: CARVHRERTDTQYF. The CDR3 nucleotides are TGCGCCAGAGTACACAGGGAACGGACAGATACGCAGTATTTT.

The chain joins TRBV6-5 to TRBJ1-5, with 9 bases lining up with TRBD1. Per germline, CDR1 MNHEY and CDR2 SVGAGI. The CDR3 length is 14 residues. The ends lost 5 bases at V and 6 bases at J; junction bases unmatched: 5. CDR3 in amino acids: CASSGTGRSQPQHF. The CDR3 region has the DNA TGTGCCAGCAGTGGGACAGGGCGAAGTCAGCCCCAGCATTTT.

This clone was seen a handful of times. The chain combines TRBV19 with TRBJ1-5, with D hard to call. The V gene lost 2 bases and the J gene lost 4 bases, with 12 bases spanning the gap. CDR3 size: 15 residues. Looked up from germline, CDR1 is LNHDA and CDR2 is SQIVND (reference sequence). CDR3 coding DNA: TGTGCCAGTAGTATATCCGGGAAAGGAAATCAGCCCCAGCATTTT. Its translation is CASSISGKGNQPQHF. Supplemented by reference TRBV19 and TRBJ1-5, the full variable domain reads DGGITQSPKYLFRKEGQNVTLSCEQNLNHDAMYWYRQDPGQGLRLIYYSQIVNDFQKGDIAEGYSVSREKKESFPLTVTSAQKNPTAFYLCASSISGKGNQPQHFGDGTRLSIL.

This clone was seen once. The rearrangement uses TRBV18 and TRBJ2-1; D is possibly TRBD1 or TRBD2 (5 bases each). The germline gives CDR1 KGHSH, CDR2 LQKENI. There are 14 residues in the CDR3. Trimming shortened V by 7 bases and J by 2 bases, and 12 bases separated the two germline ends. The CDR3, as DNA: TGTGCCAGCTATCTGGGACGGACCTACAATGAGCAGTTCTTC. Translating it yields CASYLGRTYNEQFF.

The chain uses TRBV15 and TRBJ2-2; a possible D gene is TRBD2 (6 bases). This CDR3 contains 16 residues. CDR1 is LNHNV and CDR2 is YYDKDF in the germline V gene (reference sequence). With 1 base removed from V and 2 bases from J, the gap between germline ends came to 11 bases. CDR3 coding DNA: TGTGCCACCAGCAGAGCGGAGGGGAGAAACACCGGGGAGCTGTTTTTT. This sequence encodes CATSRAEGRNTGELFF.

The J gene is TRBJ2-7, the V gene TRBV4-1; no clear D. Trimming cost V 8 bases and J 5 bases, with 10 bases left between them. There are 11 residues in the CDR3. Germline V gives CDR1 MGHRA, CDR2 YSYEKL. CDR3 in DNA: TGCGCCAGCGGACCAGGTAACGAGCAGTACTTC. Amino acid sequence: CASGPGNEQYF.

V gene TRBV28 combines with J gene TRBJ1-1; a weak D match, TRBD1 (5 bases). The germline gives CDR1 MDHEN, CDR2 SYDVKM. Between the trimmed V and J ends, which lost 2 bases and 1 base, there was a span of 8 bases. The CDR3 has 14 residues. The CDR3 loop reads CASSLDRGNTEAFF. The CDR3 nucleotides are TGTGCCAGCAGTTTAGACAGAGGGAACACTGAAGCTTTCTTT.

This clone showed up just a few times. The chain uses TRBV19 and TRBJ1-1; the D gene is possibly TRBD1 (5 bases). Germline CDR1 and CDR2: LNHDA and SQIVND (reference sequence). Trimming shortened V by 3 bases and J by 5 bases, and 16 bases separated the two germline ends. There are 15 residues in the CDR3. The CDR3 coding sequence is TGTGCCAGTAGTATTGGAGAGACAGTGGGGACTGAAGCTTTCTTT. Amino acid sequence: CASSIGETVGTEAFF.

The V and J genes are TRBV28 and TRBJ1-2, with D unclear. The CDR3 has 13 residues. The V gene lost 6 bases and the J gene lost 5 bases, with 13 bases spanning the gap. In germline, CDR1 is MDHEN, CDR2 SYDVKM. CDR3 amino acids: CASRILSGYGYTF. The CDR3 region has the DNA TGTGCCAGCAGGATCTTGAGTGGATATGGCTACACCTTC.

The rearrangement links TRBV2 to TRBJ1-2; D uncertain. This CDR3 has 14 residues. Germline assignment: CDR1 SNHLY and CDR2 FYNNEI. V lost 3 bases and J 6 bases, leaving 14 bases between the germline ends. CDR3 nucleotide sequence: TGTGCCAGCAGTGACCCGACGTTTCGGGATGGCTACACCTTC. Amino acids: CASSDPTFRDGYTF. The entire variable domain, with the rest obtained from reference TRBV2 and TRBJ1-2, is as follows: EPEVTQTPSHQVTQMGQEVILRCVPISNHLYFYWYRQILGQKVEFLVSFYNNEISEKSEIFDDQFSVERPDGSNFTLKIRSTKLEDSAMYFCASSDPTFRDGYTFGSGTRLTVV.

This clone was observed once. This chain uses TRBV4-2 with TRBJ1-2, with 8 bases identical to TRBD1. Trimming took 1 base from V and 8 from J; bases not matched to a gene: 0. Germline values: CDR1 LGHNA, CDR2 YNFKEQ. The CDR3 has 12 residues. This CDR3 is CASSQAGGGYTF. CDR3 DNA sequence: TGTGCCAGCAGCCAAGCAGGGGGCGGCTACACCTTC.

The chain employs TRBV15 and TRBJ2-2; D unresolved. From germline, CDR1 is LNHNV and CDR2 YYDKDF (reference sequence). Trimming stripped 3 bases from V and 3 bases from J, with 8 bases between. The CDR3 spans 14 residues. Here the CDR3 reads CATSSRSYTGELFF. The CDR3 nucleotides are TGTGCCACCAGCAGCAGATCTTACACCGGGGAGCTGTTTTTT. The variable domain in full, with the rest retrieved from reference TRBV15 and TRBJ2-2, is DAMVIQNPRYQVTQFGKPVTLSCSQTLNHNVMYWYQQKSSQAPKLLFHYYDKDFNNEADTPDNFQSRRPNTSFCFLDIRSPGLGDTAMYLCATSSRSYTGELFFGEGSRLTVL.

Points on this clone: The junction does not match germline at one end; this may be a read error. V gene TRBV6-1 combines with J gene TRBJ1-4; D not resolved. In germline, CDR1 is MNHNS, CDR2 SASEGT. The CDR3 spans 14 residues. The CDR3 is CASSEGRFNEKLFF. CDR3 DNA: TGTGCCAGCAGCGAAGGACGATTTAATGAAAAACTGTTTTTT.